This T cell receptor (beta chain) originates from a study of PD-1 blockade in classical Hodgkin lymphoma. Points from the study as a whole: With respect to the repertoire differences, their causes, possibly disease activity or prior therapy, remain undefined. Baseline diversity resembling that of newly diagnosed patients was seen in complete responders.

The data were produced by immunoSEQ multiplex PCR, yet TCRdb's version contains in-frame clones alone and is incomplete. The sample lists under 8,000 clones; roughly 90% were seen once. This sample's time point: cycle 4 day 1 (C4D1), after around six weeks of nivolumab. Brentuximab vedotin exposure varied among the patients, all of whom had relapsed after autologous stem cell transplantation. To note about this clone: Its specificity is unknown.

The sequence was collected from a human donor with classical Hodgkin lymphoma. The starting material was peripheral blood mononuclear cells (PBMCs), obtained before the fourth cycle of nivolumab.

DNA of the CDR3: TGTGCCAGCAGCTTATCAGCCTCCACAGATACGCAGTATTTT. Translating gives CASSLSASTDTQYF. The chain has TRBV7-9 and TRBJ2-3, with D hard to call. CDR3 length: 14 amino acids. V dropped 2 bases and J dropped 2 bases, with 8 bases sitting between them. Germline CDR1 and CDR2: SEHNR and FQNEAQ (reference sequence).